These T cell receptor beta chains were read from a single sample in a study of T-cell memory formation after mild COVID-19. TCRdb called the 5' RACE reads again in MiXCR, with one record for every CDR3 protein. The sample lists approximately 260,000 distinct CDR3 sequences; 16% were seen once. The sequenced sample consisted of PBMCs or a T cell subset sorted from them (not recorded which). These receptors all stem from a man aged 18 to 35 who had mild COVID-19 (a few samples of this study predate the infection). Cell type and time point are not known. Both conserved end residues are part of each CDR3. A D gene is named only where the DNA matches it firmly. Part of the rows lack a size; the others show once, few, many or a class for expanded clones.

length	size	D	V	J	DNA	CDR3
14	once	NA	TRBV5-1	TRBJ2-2	TGCGCCAGCAGCTTGCGGGTGGCCCCCGGGGAGCTGTTTTTT	CASSLRVAPGELFF
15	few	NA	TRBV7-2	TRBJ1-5	TGTGCCAGCACCGTCGATTCGGGGGCTAATCAGCCCCAGCATTTT	CASTVDSGANQPQHF
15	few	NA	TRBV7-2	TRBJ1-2	TGTGCCAGCAGCCCAACGGGACGGGCTAACTATGGCTACACCTTC	CASSPTGRANYGYTF
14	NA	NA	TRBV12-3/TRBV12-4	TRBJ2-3	TGTGCCAGCAGTCGGGGACCTAGCACAGATACGCAGTATTTT	CASSRGPSTDTQYF
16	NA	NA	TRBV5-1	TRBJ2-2	TGCGCCAGCAGCTCTTCTGGAAGGGCGAACACCGGGGAGCTGTTTTTT	CASSSSGRANTGELFF
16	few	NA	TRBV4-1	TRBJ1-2	TGCGCCAGCAGCCAACCTCGGCGACAGGTTGGGTATGGCTACACCTTC	CASSQPRRQVGYGYTF
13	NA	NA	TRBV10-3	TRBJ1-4	TGTGCCATAGCTACATCAGGGCATGAAAAACTGTTTTTT	CAIATSGHEKLFF
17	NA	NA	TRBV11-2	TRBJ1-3	TGTGCCAGCAGCTTAGTCGATGGGTTCGAATCTGGAAACACCATATATTTT	CASSLVDGFESGNTIYF
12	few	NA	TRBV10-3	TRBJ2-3	TGTGCCATCAGGGAAGGGAGCGATACGCAGTATTTT	CAIREGSDTQYF
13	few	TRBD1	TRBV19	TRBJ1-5	TGTGCCAGCCGGGACAGGGGGAATCAGCCCCAGCATTTT	CASRDRGNQPQHF
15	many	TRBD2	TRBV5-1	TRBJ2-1	TGCGCCAGCAGCTGGAGCGGGGGGGCCTACAATGAGCAGTTCTTC	CASSWSGGAYNEQFF
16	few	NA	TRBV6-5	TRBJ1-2	TGTGCCAGCAGTTACTCGATCCCAGGAAAACTTGATGGCTACACCTTC	CASSYSIPGKLDGYTF
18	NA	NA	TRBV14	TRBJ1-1	TGTGCCAGCAGCCAAGATTCGGCTAGTGCCGTGAGGAACACTGAAGCTTTCTTT	CASSQDSASAVRNTEAFF
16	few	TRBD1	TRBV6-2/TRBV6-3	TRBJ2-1	TGTGCCAGCGCCCCTCCGCCCGGGACAGATAACAATGAGCAGTTCTTC	CASAPPPGTDNNEQFF
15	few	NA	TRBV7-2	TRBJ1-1	TGTGCCAGCAGCAGTACGGGGGCTCGGGGCACTGAAGCTTTCTTT	CASSSTGARGTEAFF
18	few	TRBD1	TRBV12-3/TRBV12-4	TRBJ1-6	TGTGCCAGCAGCCTCCGAGGTTCGTGGGACAGGTCTAATTCACCCCTCCACTTT	CASSLRGSWDRSNSPLHF
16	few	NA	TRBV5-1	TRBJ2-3	TGCGCCAGCAGGGTACAAGGAGGGGGCGGTGCAGATACGCAGTATTTT	CASRVQGGGGADTQYF
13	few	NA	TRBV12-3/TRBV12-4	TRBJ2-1	TGTGCCAGCGGAATAGCAGATTACAATGAGCAGTTCTTC	CASGIADYNEQFF
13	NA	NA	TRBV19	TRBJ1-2	TGTGCCAGTAGTGTAGGAAGGGGCGGCGGCTACACCTTC	CASSVGRGGGYTF
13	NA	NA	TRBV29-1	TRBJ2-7	TGCAGCGTTATTTTGAGACAGGCCTACGAGCAGTACTTC	CSVILRQAYEQYF
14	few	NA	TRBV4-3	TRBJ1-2	TGCGCCAGCAGCCAAGATGTCACAGGCTTGGGCTACACCTTC	CASSQDVTGLGYTF
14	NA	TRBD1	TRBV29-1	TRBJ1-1	TGCAGCGTTTACACAGGGGGAGCGAACACTGAAGCTTTCTTT	CSVYTGGANTEAFF
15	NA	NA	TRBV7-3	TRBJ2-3	TGTGCCAGCAGCTTAATTGGGGGGAGCACAGATACGCAGTATTTT	CASSLIGGSTDTQYF
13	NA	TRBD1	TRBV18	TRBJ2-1	TGTGCCAGCTCACTCGACAGGGTCAGTGAGCAGTTCTTC	CASSLDRVSEQFF
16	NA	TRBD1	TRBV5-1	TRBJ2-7	TGCGCCAGCAGCTCAACCGGGACAGGGGGCTTCCACGAGCAGTACTTC	CASSSTGTGGFHEQYF
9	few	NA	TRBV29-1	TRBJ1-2	TGCAGCGTTGAGGGAGGCTACACCTTC	CSVEGGYTF
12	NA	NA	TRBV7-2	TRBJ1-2	TGTGCCAGCAGCTTCCTCGGATATGGCTACACCTTC	CASSFLGYGYTF
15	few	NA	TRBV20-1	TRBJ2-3	TGCAGTGCTAGAGATCAGAGATCGGGCCCAGATACGCAGTATTTT	CSARDQRSGPDTQYF
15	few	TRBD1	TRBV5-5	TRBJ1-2	TGTGCCAGCAGCCCCGTCCCCGACAGGGTGTCTGGCTACACCTTC	CASSPVPDRVSGYTF
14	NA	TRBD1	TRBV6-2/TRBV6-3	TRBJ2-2	TGTGCCAGCAGGACAGGGGTCGTCACCGGGGAGCTGTTTTTT	CASRTGVVTGELFF
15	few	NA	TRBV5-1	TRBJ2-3	TGCGCCAGCAGCTTGGCCGTCGGGAGCACAGATACGCAGTATTTT	CASSLAVGSTDTQYF
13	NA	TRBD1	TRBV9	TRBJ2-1	TGTGCCAGCAGCCCGGCCAGGGGGCGTGAGCAGTTCTTC	CASSPARGREQFF
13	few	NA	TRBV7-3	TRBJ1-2	TGTGCCAGCAGCGGCACAGGGATGGATGGCTACACCTTC	CASSGTGMDGYTF
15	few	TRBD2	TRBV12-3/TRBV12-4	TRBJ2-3	TGTGCCAGCAGTCACGGGGGGGTCCGGGAAGATACGCAGTATTTT	CASSHGGVREDTQYF
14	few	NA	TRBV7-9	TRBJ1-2	TGTGCCAGCAGCTTACGGGGGGAGACGTATGGCTACACCTTC	CASSLRGETYGYTF
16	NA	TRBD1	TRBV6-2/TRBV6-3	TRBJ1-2	TGTGCCAGCAGTTACCGCTCGGGACAGGGCCCCTATGGCTACACCTTC	CASSYRSGQGPYGYTF
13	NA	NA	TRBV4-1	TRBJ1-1	TGCGCCAGCAGCCAAGAAGGGCAGGCTGAAGCTTTCTTT	CASSQEGQAEAFF
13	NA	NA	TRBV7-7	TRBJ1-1	TGTGCTAGCAGCTTCGATGTGAACACTGAAGCTTTCTTT	CASSFDVNTEAFF
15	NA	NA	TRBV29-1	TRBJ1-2	TGCAGCGTTGAAGGAGGGGGGGTCGGTAACTATGGCTACACCTTC	CSVEGGGVGNYGYTF
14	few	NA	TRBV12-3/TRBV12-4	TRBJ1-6	TGTGCCAGCAGCTGGGGGCAGGGGAGTTCACCCCTCCACTTT	CASSWGQGSSPLHF
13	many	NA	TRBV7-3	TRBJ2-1	TGTGCCAGCAGCCCCCCCCCTTACAATGAGCAGTTCTTC	CASSPPPYNEQFF
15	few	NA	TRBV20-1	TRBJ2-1	TGCAGAGGCGCCGAAGGGGGGGGCTCCTACAATGAGCAGTTCTTC	CRGAEGGGSYNEQFF
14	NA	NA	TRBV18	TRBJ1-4	TGTGCCAGCTCACCTGGGGCAGCGAATGAAAAACTGTTTTTT	CASSPGAANEKLFF
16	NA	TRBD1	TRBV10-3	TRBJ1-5	TGTGCCATCAGTGAGTCGGGGACAGGGATCAATCAGCCCCAGCATTTT	CAISESGTGINQPQHF
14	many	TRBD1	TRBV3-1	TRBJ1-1	TGTGCCAGCAGCCGGGGGACAGAGAACACTGAAGCTTTCTTT	CASSRGTENTEAFF
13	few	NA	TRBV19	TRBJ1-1	TGTGCCAGTAGTATTGGAGGGGCCACTGAAGCTTTCTTT	CASSIGGATEAFF
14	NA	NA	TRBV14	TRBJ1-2	TGTGCCAGCAGCCTCGGCGGGGTGGGCTATGGCTACACCTTC	CASSLGGVGYGYTF
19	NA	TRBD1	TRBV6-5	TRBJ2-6	TGTGCCAGCAGTTACTCCGGCAGGGGGTCAGGCGCTGGGGCCAACGTCCTGACTTTC	CASSYSGRGSGAGANVLTF
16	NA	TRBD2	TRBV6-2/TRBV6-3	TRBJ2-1	TGTGCCAGCAGTTACCAAACTAGCGGGGGGGCCCATGAGCAGTTCTTC	CASSYQTSGGAHEQFF
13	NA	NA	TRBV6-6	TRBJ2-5	TGTGCCAGCAGTTACGGACAGCAAGAGACCCAGTACTTC	CASSYGQQETQYF
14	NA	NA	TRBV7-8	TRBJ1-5	TGTGCCAGCAGTCGGGGTTGGGGCTCTCAGCCCCAGCAATTT	CASSRGWGSQPQQF
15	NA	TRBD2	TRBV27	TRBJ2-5	TGTGCCAGCAGTTCCAGCGGGGGGCCACAAGAGACCCAGTACTTC	CASSSSGGPQETQYF
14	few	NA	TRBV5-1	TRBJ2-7	TGCGCCAGCAGCTTTCGCGCAGGTGATTACGAGCAGTACTTC	CASSFRAGDYEQYF
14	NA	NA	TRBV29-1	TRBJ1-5	TGCAGCGTTGAAACCCCAGGGGGCAATCAGCCCCAGCATTTT	CSVETPGGNQPQHF
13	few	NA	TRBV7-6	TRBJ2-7	TGTGCCAGCAGCTCCCGTGGGGGGAACGAGCAGTACTTC	CASSSRGGNEQYF
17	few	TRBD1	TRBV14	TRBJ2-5	TGTGCCAGCAGCTATTCCCGGGACAGGGAATCCCAAGAGACCCAGTACTTC	CASSYSRDRESQETQYF
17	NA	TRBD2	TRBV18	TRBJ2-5	TGTGCCAGCTCATCCGGGGTTGCCCGGGGGGACCAAGAGACCCAGTACTTC	CASSSGVARGDQETQYF
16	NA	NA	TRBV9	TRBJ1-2	TGTGCCAGCAGCGCCCCCGGCCCGCAGGGTCTTTATGGCTACACCTTC	CASSAPGPQGLYGYTF
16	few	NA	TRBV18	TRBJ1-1	TGTGCCAGCTCACGAATAGATCAAAGGAGAGGTACTGAAGCTTTCTTT	CASSRIDQRRGTEAFF
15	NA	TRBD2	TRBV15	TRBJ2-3	TGTGCCACCAGCACGAGGGCGGGGGGTGTAGATACGCAGTATTTT	CATSTRAGGVDTQYF